The entry below gives a single TCR beta chain sequence along with its context. This sample is drawn from a study of blood T cell repertoires in COVID-19. CDR3 length: 14 amino acids. Germline V CDR1 and CDR2: LNHNV, YYDKDF (reference sequence). Deletions cut 0 bases from V and 11 bases from J, with 11 bases between. Authors' methods: Researchers report that nucleated cell counts were estimated from reference gene primer amplification. Measured with immunoSEQ multiplex PCR; TCRdb has only the in-frame clones, and not every one. The DNA gave D and trimming, while V, J and clone size come from that table. The table shows some 350,000 clones, with around 87% occurring only once.

This receptor was identified in a woman in her twenties or thirties who had recovered from COVID-19. Input material: PBMCs or T cells enriched from blood (not recorded which). The chain links TRBV15 to TRBJ1-6; possible D gene TRBD1, 6 bases. The CDR3 sequence is CATSREGGAAPLHF. CDR3 coding DNA: TGTGCCACCAGCAGAGAAGGGGGTGCGGCACCCCTCCACTTT.